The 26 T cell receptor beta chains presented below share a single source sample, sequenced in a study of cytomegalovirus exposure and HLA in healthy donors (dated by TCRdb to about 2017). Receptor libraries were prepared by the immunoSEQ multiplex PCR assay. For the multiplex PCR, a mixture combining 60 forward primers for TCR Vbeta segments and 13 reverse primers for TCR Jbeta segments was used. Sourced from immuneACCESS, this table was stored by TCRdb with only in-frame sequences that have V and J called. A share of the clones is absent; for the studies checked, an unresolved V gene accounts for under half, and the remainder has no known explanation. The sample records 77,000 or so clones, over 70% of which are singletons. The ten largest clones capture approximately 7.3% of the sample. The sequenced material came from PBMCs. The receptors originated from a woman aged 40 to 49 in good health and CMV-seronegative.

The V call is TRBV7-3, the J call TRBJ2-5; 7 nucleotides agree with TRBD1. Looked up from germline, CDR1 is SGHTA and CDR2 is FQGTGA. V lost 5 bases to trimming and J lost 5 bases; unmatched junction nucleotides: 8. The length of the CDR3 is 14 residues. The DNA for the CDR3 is TGTGCCAGCAGCCCAACAGGGGCGGAGGAGACCCAGTACTTC. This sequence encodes CASSPTGAEETQYF. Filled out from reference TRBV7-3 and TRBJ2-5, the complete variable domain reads GAGVSQTPSNKVTEKGKYVELRCDPISGHTALYWYRQSLGQGPEFLIYFQGTGAADDSGLPNDRFFAVRPEGSVSTLKIQRTERGDSAVYLCASSPTGAEETQYFGPGTRLLVL.

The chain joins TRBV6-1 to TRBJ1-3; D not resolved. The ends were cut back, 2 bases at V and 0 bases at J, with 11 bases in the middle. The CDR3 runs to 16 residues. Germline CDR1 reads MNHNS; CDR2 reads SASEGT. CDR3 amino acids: CASSESIPSSGNTIYF. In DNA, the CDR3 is TGTGCCAGCAGTGAATCAATCCCCAGCTCTGGAAACACCATATATTTT.

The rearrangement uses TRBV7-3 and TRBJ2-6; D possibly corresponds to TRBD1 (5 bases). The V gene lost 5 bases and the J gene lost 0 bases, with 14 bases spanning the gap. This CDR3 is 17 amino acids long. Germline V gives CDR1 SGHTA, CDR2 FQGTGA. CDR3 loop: CASSPNRLTSGANVLTF. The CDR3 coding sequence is TGTGCCAGCAGCCCGAACAGGCTCACCTCTGGGGCCAACGTCCTGACTTTC.

The CDR3 region has the DNA TGTGCCAGCAGGATTGGGGAGGCCTACGAGCAGTACTTC. Translation: CASRIGEAYEQYF. The rearrangement links TRBV2 to TRBJ2-7, with D possibly being TRBD2 (6 bases). The germline V and J ends were trimmed by 6 bases and 2 bases, with 11 bases remaining between them. The germline gives CDR1 SNHLY, CDR2 FYNNEI. The CDR3 runs to 13 residues. The variable domain in full, with the rest retrieved from reference TRBV2 and TRBJ2-7, is EPEVTQTPSHQVTQMGQEVILRCVPISNHLYFYWYRQILGQKVEFLVSFYNNEISEKSEIFDDQFSVERPDGSNFTLKIRSTKLEDSAMYFCASRIGEAYEQYFGPGTRLTVT.

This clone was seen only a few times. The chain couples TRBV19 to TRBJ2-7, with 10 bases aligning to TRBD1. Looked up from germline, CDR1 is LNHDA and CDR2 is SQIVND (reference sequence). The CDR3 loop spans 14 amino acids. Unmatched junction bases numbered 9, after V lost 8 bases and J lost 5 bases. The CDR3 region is CASRRGQGINEQYF. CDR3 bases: TGTGCCAGTCGGAGGGGACAGGGGATAAACGAGCAGTACTTC. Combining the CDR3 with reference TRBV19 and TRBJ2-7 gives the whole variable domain DGGITQSPKYLFRKEGQNVTLSCEQNLNHDAMYWYRQDPGQGLRLIYYSQIVNDFQKGDIAEGYSVSREKKESFPLTVTSAQKNPTAFYLCASRRGQGINEQYFGPGTRLTVT.

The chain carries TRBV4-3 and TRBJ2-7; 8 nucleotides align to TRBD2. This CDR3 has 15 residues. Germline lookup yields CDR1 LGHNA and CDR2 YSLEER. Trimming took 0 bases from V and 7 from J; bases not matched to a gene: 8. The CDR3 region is CASSQDITSGVEQYF. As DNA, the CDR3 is TGCGCCAGCAGCCAAGATATCACTAGCGGTGTAGAGCAGTACTTC.

Here the CDR3 DNA reads TGTGCCAGCAACACTCGTGGACAGGGTGAGAATGAGCAGTTCTTC. This codes for CASNTRGQGENEQFF. The V and J genes are TRBV6-1 and TRBJ2-1, with 8 nucleotides matching TRBD1. The CDR3 length is 15 residues. The junction had 12 bases not matched to a gene; V was cut back by 7 bases and J by 7 bases. Germline CDR1 reads MNHNS; CDR2 reads SASEGT.

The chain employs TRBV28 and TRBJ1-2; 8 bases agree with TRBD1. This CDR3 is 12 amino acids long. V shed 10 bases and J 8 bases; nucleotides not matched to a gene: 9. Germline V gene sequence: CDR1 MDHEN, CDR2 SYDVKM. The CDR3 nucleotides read TGTGCCACCCCGGACAGGGCAGGCGGCTACACCTTC. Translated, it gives CATPDRAGGYTF.

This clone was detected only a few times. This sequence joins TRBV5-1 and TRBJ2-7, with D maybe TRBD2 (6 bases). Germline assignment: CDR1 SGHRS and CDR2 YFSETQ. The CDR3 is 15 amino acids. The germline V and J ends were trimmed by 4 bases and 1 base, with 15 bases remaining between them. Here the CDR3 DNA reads TGCGCCAGCAGCCCGGGGGACTGGTCTTCCTACGAGCAGTACTTC. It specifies CASSPGDWSSYEQYF.

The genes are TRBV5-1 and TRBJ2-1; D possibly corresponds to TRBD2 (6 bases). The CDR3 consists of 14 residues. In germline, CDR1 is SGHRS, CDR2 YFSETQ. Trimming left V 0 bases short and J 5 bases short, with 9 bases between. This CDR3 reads CASSLGDSDNEQFF. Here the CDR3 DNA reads TGCGCCAGCAGCTTGGGGGACTCGGACAATGAGCAGTTCTTC.

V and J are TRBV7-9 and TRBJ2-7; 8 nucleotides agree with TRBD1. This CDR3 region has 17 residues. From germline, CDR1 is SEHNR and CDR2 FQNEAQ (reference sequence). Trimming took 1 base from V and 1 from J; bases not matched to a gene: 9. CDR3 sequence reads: CASSLGFDGQGSYEQYF. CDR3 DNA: TGTGCCAGCAGCTTAGGATTTGATGGACAGGGTTCCTACGAGCAGTACTTC.

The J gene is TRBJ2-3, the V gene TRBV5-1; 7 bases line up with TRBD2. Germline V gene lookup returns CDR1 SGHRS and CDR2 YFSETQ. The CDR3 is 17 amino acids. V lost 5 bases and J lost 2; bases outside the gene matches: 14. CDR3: CASRGLAEGRDTDTQYF. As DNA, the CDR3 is TGCGCCAGCAGGGGGCTAGCGGAGGGACGGGACACAGATACGCAGTATTTT.

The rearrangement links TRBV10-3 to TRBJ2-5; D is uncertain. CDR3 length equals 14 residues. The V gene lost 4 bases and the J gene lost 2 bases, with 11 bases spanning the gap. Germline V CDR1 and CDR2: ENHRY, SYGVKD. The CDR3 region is CAISGTLPQETQYF. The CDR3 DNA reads TGTGCCATCAGTGGTACACTACCTCAAGAGACCCAGTACTTC.

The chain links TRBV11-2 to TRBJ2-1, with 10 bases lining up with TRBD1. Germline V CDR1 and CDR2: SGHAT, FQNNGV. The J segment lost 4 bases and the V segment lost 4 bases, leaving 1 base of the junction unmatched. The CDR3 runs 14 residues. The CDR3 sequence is CASSSGQGYNEQFF. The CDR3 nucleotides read TGTGCCAGCAGCTCGGGACAGGGGTACAATGAGCAGTTCTTC.

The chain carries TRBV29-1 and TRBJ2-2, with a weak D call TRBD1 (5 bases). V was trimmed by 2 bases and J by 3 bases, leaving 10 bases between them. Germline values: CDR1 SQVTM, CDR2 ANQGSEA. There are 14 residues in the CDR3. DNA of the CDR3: TGCAGCGTTGAATTCAGGGCGGACACCGGGGAGCTGTTTTTT. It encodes CSVEFRADTGELFF.

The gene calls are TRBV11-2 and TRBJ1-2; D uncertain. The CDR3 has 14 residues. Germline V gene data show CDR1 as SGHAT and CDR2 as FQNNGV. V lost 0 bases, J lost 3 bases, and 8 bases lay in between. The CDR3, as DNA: TGTGCCAGCAGCTTAGAATCAGGCTACTATGGCTACACCTTC. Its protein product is CASSLESGYYGYTF.

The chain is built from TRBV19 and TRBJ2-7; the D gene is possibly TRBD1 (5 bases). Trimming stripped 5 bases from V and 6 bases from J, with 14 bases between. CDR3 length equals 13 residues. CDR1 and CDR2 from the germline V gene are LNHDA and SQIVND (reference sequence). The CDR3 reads CASSVHSQGEQYF. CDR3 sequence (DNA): TGTGCCAGTAGTGTTCACTCCCAGGGCGAGCAGTACTTC. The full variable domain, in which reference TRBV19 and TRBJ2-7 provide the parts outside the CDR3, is DGGITQSPKYLFRKEGQNVTLSCEQNLNHDAMYWYRQDPGQGLRLIYYSQIVNDFQKGDIAEGYSVSREKKESFPLTVTSAQKNPTAFYLCASSVHSQGEQYFGPGTRLTVT.

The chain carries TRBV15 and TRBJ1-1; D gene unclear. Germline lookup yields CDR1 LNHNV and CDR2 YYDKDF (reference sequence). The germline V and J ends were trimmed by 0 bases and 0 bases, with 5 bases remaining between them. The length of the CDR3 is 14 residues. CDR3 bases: TGTGCCACCAGCAGAGATCGTATGAACACTGAAGCTTTCTTT. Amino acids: CATSRDRMNTEAFF.

CDR3 coding DNA: TGCGCCAGCAGCCAAGAGGGGGGGGGCCTGTGGGGCTACACCTTC. This codes for CASSQEGGGLWGYTF. V gene TRBV4-1 combines with J gene TRBJ1-2; a possible D gene is TRBD1 (6 bases). V was trimmed by 0 bases and J by 8 bases, leaving 16 bases between them. The CDR3 covers 15 residues. CDR1 MGHRA and CDR2 YSYEKL come from the germline V gene.

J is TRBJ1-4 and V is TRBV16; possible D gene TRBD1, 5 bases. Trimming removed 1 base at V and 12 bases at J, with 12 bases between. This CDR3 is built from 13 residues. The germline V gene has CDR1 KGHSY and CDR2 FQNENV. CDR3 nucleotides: TGTGCCAGCAGCCAATATGCCACGGGGGAACTGTTTTTT. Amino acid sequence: CASSQYATGELFF.

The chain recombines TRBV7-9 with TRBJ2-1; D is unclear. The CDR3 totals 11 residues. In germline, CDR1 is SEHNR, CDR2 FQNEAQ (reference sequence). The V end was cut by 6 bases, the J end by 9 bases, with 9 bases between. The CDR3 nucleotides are TGTGCCAGCAGGAGGTCAAGTGAGCAGTTCTTC. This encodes CASRRSSEQFF.

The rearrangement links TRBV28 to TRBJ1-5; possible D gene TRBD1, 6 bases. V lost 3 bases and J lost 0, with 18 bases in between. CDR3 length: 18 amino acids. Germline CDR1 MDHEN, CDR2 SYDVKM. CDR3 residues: CASSLLGGGTYSNQPQHF. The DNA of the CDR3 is TGTGCCAGCAGTTTGCTAGGGGGGGGCACTTATAGCAATCAGCCCCAGCATTTT. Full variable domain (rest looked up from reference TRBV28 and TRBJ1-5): DVKVTQSSRYLVKRTGEKVFLECVQDMDHENMFWYRQDPGLGLRLIYFSYDVKMKEKGDIPEGYSVSREKKERFSLILESASTNQTSMYLCASSLLGGGTYSNQPQHFGDGTRLSIL.

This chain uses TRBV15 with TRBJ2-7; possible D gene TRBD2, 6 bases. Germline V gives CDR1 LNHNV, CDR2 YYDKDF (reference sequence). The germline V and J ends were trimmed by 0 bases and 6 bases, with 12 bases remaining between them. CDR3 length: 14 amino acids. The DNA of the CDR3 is TGTGCCACCAGCAGAGAGAGGAGGGCTCGCGAGCAGTACTTC. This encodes CATSRERRAREQYF.

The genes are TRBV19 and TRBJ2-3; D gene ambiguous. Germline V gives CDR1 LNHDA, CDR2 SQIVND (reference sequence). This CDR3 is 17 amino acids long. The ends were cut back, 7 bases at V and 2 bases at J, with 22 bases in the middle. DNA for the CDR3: TGTGCCAGTATCAACTACGGCCAGCTTCCTCCCACAGATACGCAGTATTTT. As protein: CASINYGQLPPTDTQYF.

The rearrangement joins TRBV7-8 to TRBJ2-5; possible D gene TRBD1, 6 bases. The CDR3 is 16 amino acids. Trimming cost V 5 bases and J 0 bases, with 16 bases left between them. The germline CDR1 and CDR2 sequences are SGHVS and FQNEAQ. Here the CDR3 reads CASSPPAGAYQETQYF. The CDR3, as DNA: TGTGCCAGCAGCCCCCCCGCAGGGGCCTACCAAGAGACCCAGTACTTC.

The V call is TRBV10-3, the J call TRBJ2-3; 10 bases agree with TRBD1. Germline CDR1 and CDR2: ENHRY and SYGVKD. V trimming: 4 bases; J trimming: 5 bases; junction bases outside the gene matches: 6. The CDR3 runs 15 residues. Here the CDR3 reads CAISGRQGAVDTQYF. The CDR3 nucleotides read TGTGCCATCAGTGGAAGACAGGGGGCAGTAGATACGCAGTATTTT.